This T cell receptor beta chain is drawn from a study of CD8 T cells in Susac syndrome. Overall study: When their blood was taken, patients with Susac syndrome were therapy-naive, taking corticosteroids, or taking intravenous immunoglobulin alone.

With random hexamers, reverse transcription was performed on roughly 0.5 to 1 ug of RNA. TCRdb re-analysed the immunoSEQ multiplex PCR reads in MiXCR, keeping a single row per CDR3 protein. The data show some 110,000 distinct CDR3 sequences, nearly 96% seen once. Germline CDR1 reads SGHDT; CDR2 reads YYEEEE. Deletions cut 4 bases from V and 0 bases from J, with 20 bases between. The CDR3 has 18 amino acids. The material sequenced was CD4+ T cells from PBMCs. The genes are TRBV5-6 and TRBJ1-5; D ambiguous. The sequence was obtained from a human donor with Susac syndrome. CDR3: CASSLGRRVGYSNQPQHF. The CDR3 DNA is TGTGCCAGCAGCCTTGGGAGAAGAGTGGGTTATAGCAATCAGCCCCAGCATTTT.